Sequencing of this T cell receptor beta chain was carried out in a study of T-cell memory formation after mild COVID-19. The germline V gene has CDR1 LGHNA and CDR2 YNFKEQ. This CDR3 has 18 residues. Losses at the gene ends were 0 bases for V and 0 bases for J; bases not matched to a gene: 8. Each CDR3 protein gets one entry after TCRdb re-called the 5' RACE reads with MiXCR. The table has approximately 100,000 distinct CDR3 sequences, approximately 15% seen once; the top ten hold 25% to 30%. This clonotype was seen a handful of times. What it binds is unknown. Whole-study results and caveats: Whether second-wave clones peaking at day 37 were SARS-CoV-2 specific went unconfirmed.

The TCR comes from an adult woman who had mild COVID-19 (a few samples of this study predate the infection). Cell type and time point are not known. The specimen sequenced was PBMCs or a T cell subset sorted from them (not recorded which). V is TRBV4-2 and J is TRBJ2-1; TRBD2 matches 7 bases. The CDR3 sequence is CASSQDEAGTISYNEQFF. CDR3 nucleotide sequence: TGTGCCAGCAGCCAAGATGAAGCGGGGACCATCTCCTACAATGAGCAGTTCTTC.